A selection of T cell receptor beta chains follows, all from one sample in a study of cytomegalovirus exposure and HLA in healthy donors. The repertoire was sequenced with immunoSEQ multiplex PCR; TCRdb's copy has only in-frame clones and lacks some. The data contain roughly 88,000 clones, just under 70% of them singletons. Input material: PBMCs. These receptors were collected from a man aged 50-60 years in good health and CMV-seronegative. Both conserved end residues are part of each CDR3. The D gene is left open where the match is weak. The size field is filled for only some rows; it gives once, few, many or a size class.

D: NA
J: TRBJ1-5
V: TRBV6-1
size: NA
CDR3: CASSGPWGYQPQHF
DNA: TGTGCCAGCAGTGGTCCTTGGGGCTATCAGCCCCAGCATTTT

D: NA
J: TRBJ2-3
V: TRBV14
size: NA
CDR3: CASSQTGYITDTQYF
DNA: TGTGCCAGCAGCCAAACAGGGTACATTACAGATACGCAGTATTTT

D: TRBD1
J: TRBJ2-1
V: TRBV9
size: few
CDR3: CASSVIGGKSYNEQFF
DNA: TGTGCCAGCAGCGTTATAGGGGGCAAATCCTACAATGAGCAGTTCTTC

D: TRBD1
J: TRBJ2-4
V: TRBV6-5
size: NA
CDR3: CASSLSGTGTKNIQYF
DNA: TGTGCCAGCAGTTTGTCCGGGACAGGGACCAAAAACATTCAGTACTTC

D: NA
J: TRBJ1-5
V: TRBV4-3
size: few
CDR3: CASSQAAGQPQHF
DNA: TGCGCCAGCAGCCAGGCCGCGGGGCAGCCCCAGCATTTT

D: NA
J: TRBJ2-3
V: TRBV28
size: NA
CDR3: CASSQGTGTDTQYF
DNA: TGTGCCAGCAGTCAGGGGACCGGCACAGATACGCAGTATTTT

D: TRBD2
J: TRBJ2-7
V: TRBV4-2
size: NA
CDR3: CASSQAGGASSYEQYF
DNA: TGTGCCAGCAGCCAGGCCGGGGGGGCGAGCTCCTACGAGCAGTACTTC

D: TRBD1
J: TRBJ2-3
V: TRBV2
size: NA
CDR3: CASSYFGTGFPDTQYF
DNA: TGTGCCAGCAGTTACTTCGGGACAGGGTTCCCAGATACGCAGTATTTT

D: NA
J: TRBJ1-6
V: TRBV7-8
size: NA
CDR3: CASSTRVGRSPLHF
DNA: TGTGCCAGCAGCACCCGCGTCGGCAGGTCACCCCTCCACTTT

D: NA
J: TRBJ2-7
V: TRBV4-3
size: NA
CDR3: CASSQEQGFNEQYF
DNA: TGCGCCAGCAGCCAAGAACAGGGTTTCAACGAGCAGTACTTC

D: NA
J: TRBJ1-5
V: TRBV7-2
size: NA
CDR3: CASTSGQGESQPQHF
DNA: TGTGCCAGCACCTCCGGTCAGGGCGAAAGTCAGCCCCAGCATTTT

D: TRBD1
J: TRBJ2-1
V: TRBV6-1
size: few
CDR3: CASSRTGGYNEQFF
DNA: TGTGCCAGCAGTCGGACAGGGGGCTACAATGAGCAGTTCTTC

D: NA
J: TRBJ1-2
V: TRBV4-3
size: NA
CDR3: CASSQANYGYTF
DNA: TGCGCCAGCAGCCAGGCCAACTATGGCTACACCTTC

D: NA
J: TRBJ2-7
V: TRBV30
size: NA
CDR3: CAWRGPGGSYEQYF
DNA: TGTGCCTGGCGGGGACCTGGGGGGTCCTACGAGCAGTACTTC

D: TRBD2
J: TRBJ2-3
V: TRBV2
size: few
CDR3: CASRVSGGGADTQYF
DNA: TGTGCCAGCAGGGTTAGCGGGGGAGGGGCAGATACGCAGTATTTT

D: TRBD1
J: TRBJ2-2
V: TRBV5-6
size: NA
CDR3: CASSSLTGAGELFF
DNA: TGTGCCAGCAGCTCACTAACAGGGGCCGGGGAGCTGTTTTTT

D: TRBD1
J: TRBJ1-5
V: TRBV7-8
size: NA
CDR3: CASSLLPWTGADQPQHF
DNA: TGTGCCAGCAGCTTACTCCCCTGGACAGGGGCGGATCAGCCCCAGCATTTT

D: NA
J: TRBJ1-1
V: TRBV9
size: once
CDR3: CASSSHLGTEAFF
DNA: TGTGCCAGCAGCTCCCATCTAGGCACTGAAGCTTTCTTT

D: NA
J: TRBJ2-7
V: TRBV10-3
size: few
CDR3: CAIREGQREQYF
DNA: TGTGCCATCAGGGAGGGACAGAGGGAGCAGTACTTC

D: NA
J: TRBJ2-3
V: TRBV7-9
size: NA
CDR3: CASSLASSPGTDTQYF
DNA: TGTGCCAGCAGCTTAGCCTCCTCCCCAGGCACAGATACGCAGTATTTT

D: TRBD1
J: TRBJ2-5
V: TRBV6-6
size: NA
CDR3: CASSYRGLGETQYF
DNA: TGTGCCAGCAGTTACAGGGGGCTTGGGGAGACCCAGTACTTC

D: TRBD1
J: TRBJ2-5
V: TRBV12-5
size: NA
CDR3: CASGRGPTGGETQYF
DNA: TGTGCTAGTGGAAGAGGCCCGACAGGGGGTGAGACCCAGTACTTC

D: NA
J: TRBJ2-3
V: TRBV9
size: NA
CDR3: CASSVAGGGPDTQYF
DNA: TGTGCCAGCAGCGTAGCTGGGGGGGGCCCAGATACGCAGTATTTT

D: NA
J: TRBJ2-3
V: TRBV6-5
size: NA
CDR3: CASSGEVTDTQYF
DNA: TGTGCCAGCAGTGGCGAGGTGACAGATACGCAGTATTTT

D: TRBD1
J: TRBJ1-1
V: TRBV7-9
size: NA
CDR3: CASSLGPDRTPNTEAFF
DNA: TGTGCCAGCAGCTTAGGGCCGGACAGGACCCCTAACACTGAAGCTTTCTTT

D: NA
J: TRBJ2-3
V: TRBV15
size: NA
CDR3: CATSRDPWGLRADTQYF
DNA: TGTGCCACCAGCAGAGATCCATGGGGCCTTCGGGCAGATACGCAGTATTTT

D: TRBD2
J: TRBJ2-3
V: TRBV5-1
size: NA
CDR3: CASSGGRARSDTQYF
DNA: TGCGCCAGCAGCGGAGGGAGGGCCCGGTCAGATACGCAGTATTTT

D: TRBD1
J: TRBJ2-7
V: TRBV6-5
size: NA
CDR3: CASSYTGTEYEQYF
DNA: TGTGCCAGCAGTTACACCGGGACAGAATACGAGCAGTACTTC

D: TRBD1
J: TRBJ2-2
V: TRBV5-4
size: NA
CDR3: CASSRLGQGRVSGGELFF
DNA: TGTGCCAGCAGCCGACTTGGACAGGGCAGAGTATCGGGCGGGGAGCTGTTTTTT

D: NA
J: TRBJ2-7
V: TRBV6-5
size: NA
CDR3: CASSKNRETYEQYF
DNA: TGTGCCAGCAGTAAGAACAGGGAAACCTACGAGCAGTACTTC

D: NA
J: TRBJ1-5
V: TRBV4-1
size: NA
CDR3: CASSQELGGYSNQPQHF
DNA: TGCGCCAGCAGCCAAGAACTGGGGGGTTATAGCAATCAGCCCCAGCATTTT

D: NA
J: TRBJ1-5
V: TRBV2
size: NA
CDR3: CASTREGDQPQHF
DNA: TGTGCCAGCACCCGTGAGGGGGATCAGCCCCAGCATTTT

D: NA
J: TRBJ2-1
V: TRBV7-2
size: NA
CDR3: CATGHNSYNEQFF
DNA: TGTGCCACCGGACACAACTCCTACAATGAGCAGTTCTTC

D: TRBD1
J: TRBJ1-1
V: TRBV15
size: few
CDR3: CATSRDQGAWTEAFF
DNA: TGTGCCACCAGCAGAGATCAGGGGGCTTGGACTGAAGCTTTCTTT

D: TRBD1
J: TRBJ2-3
V: TRBV7-9
size: NA
CDR3: CASRFDRGPYTDTQYF
DNA: TGTGCCAGCAGATTCGACAGGGGGCCTTACACAGATACGCAGTATTTT

D: NA
J: TRBJ2-2
V: TRBV11-3
size: NA
CDR3: CASVGVSGELFF
DNA: TGTGCCAGCGTAGGGGTCTCCGGGGAGCTGTTTTTT

D: TRBD1
J: TRBJ2-7
V: TRBV19
size: few
CDR3: CATSTGTATYEQYF
DNA: TGTGCCACTTCAACCGGGACAGCAACCTACGAGCAGTACTTC

D: NA
J: TRBJ1-2
V: TRBV7-9
size: NA
CDR3: CASSWGQYGYTF
DNA: TGTGCCAGCAGCTGGGGGCAATATGGCTACACCTTC

D: NA
J: TRBJ2-5
V: TRBV7-9
size: NA
CDR3: CASSLAQGPQETQYF
DNA: TGTGCCAGCAGCTTAGCGCAGGGGCCGCAAGAGACCCAGTACTTC

D: NA
J: TRBJ2-3
V: TRBV7-9
size: NA
CDR3: CASSPRGRVPDTQYF
DNA: TGTGCCAGCAGCCCTCGGGGGAGAGTCCCAGATACGCAGTATTTT

D: NA
J: TRBJ2-7
V: TRBV27
size: NA
CDR3: CASNAGNSYEQYF
DNA: TGTGCCAGCAATGCAGGGAACTCCTACGAGCAGTACTTC

D: NA
J: TRBJ1-1
V: TRBV29-1
size: NA
CDR3: CSPVGLNTEAFF
DNA: TGCAGCCCCGTGGGCCTGAACACTGAAGCTTTCTTT

D: NA
J: TRBJ2-1
V: TRBV7-8
size: NA
CDR3: CASSFRAGVPTSYNEQFF
DNA: TGTGCCAGCAGCTTCAGGGCAGGGGTCCCCACCTCCTACAATGAGCAGTTCTTC